This TCR beta chain originates from a study of T cell changes during pregnancy in multiple sclerosis. Profiling relied on immunoSEQ multiplex PCR, and the TCRdb table lists in-frame clones only, not all of them. The sample includes about 28,000 clones, 75% to 95% seen only once; the top ten take under 8%. The germline V gene encodes CDR1 LNHNV and CDR2 YYDKDF (reference sequence). This CDR3 region has 13 residues. Deletions cut 0 bases from V and 12 bases from J, with 14 bases between. This sequence originates from a female donor with multiple sclerosis, enrolled in a pregnancy study. The source was CD8+ T cells from peripheral blood mononuclear cells, collected before pregnancy. The V gene is TRBV15, the J gene TRBJ2-5; D perhaps matches TRBD2 (6 bases). The CDR3 DNA reads as TGTGCCACCAGCAGAGATGCAATTGGAGGGGAGTACTTC. It codes for CATSRDAIGGEYF.